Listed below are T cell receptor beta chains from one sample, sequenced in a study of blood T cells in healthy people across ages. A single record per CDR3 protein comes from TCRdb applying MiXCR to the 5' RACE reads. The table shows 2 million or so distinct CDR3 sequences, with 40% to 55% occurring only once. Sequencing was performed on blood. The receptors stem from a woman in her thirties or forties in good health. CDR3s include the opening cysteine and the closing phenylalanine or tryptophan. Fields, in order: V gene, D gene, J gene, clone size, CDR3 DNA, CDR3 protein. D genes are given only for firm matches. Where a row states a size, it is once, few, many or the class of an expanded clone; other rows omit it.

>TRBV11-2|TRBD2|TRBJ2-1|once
TGTGCCAGCAGCCCCCGACTAGCGGGGGAGAGTGAGCAGTTCTTC
CASSPRLAGESEQFF
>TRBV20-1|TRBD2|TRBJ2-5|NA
TGCAGTGCACTACCGACTAGCGGGCAGACGGAGACCCAGTACTTC
CSALPTSGQTETQYF
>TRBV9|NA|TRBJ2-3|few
TGTGCCAGCAGCGCGGGTTATACGCAGTATTTT
CASSAGYTQYF
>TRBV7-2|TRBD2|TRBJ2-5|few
TGTGCCAGCAGCTTTTCCAGCGGGGGGTTTCGGGAGACCCAGTACTTC
CASSFSSGGFRETQYF
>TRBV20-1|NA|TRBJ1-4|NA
TGCAGTGCTAGAGATGTAGAGACAACTAATGAAAAACTGTTTTTT
CSARDVETTNEKLFF
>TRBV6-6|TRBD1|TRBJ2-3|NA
TGTGCCAGCACGACAGGGGACGTAAGCACAGATACGCAGTATTTT
CASTTGDVSTDTQYF
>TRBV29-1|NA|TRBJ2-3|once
TGCAGCGTTGGGGGCTACAACTATGGCACAGATACGCAGTATTTT
CSVGGYNYGTDTQYF
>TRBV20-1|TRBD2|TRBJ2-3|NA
TGCAGTGCCCTCCGAGGACTAGCGGGGGCCTATTACACAGATACGCAGTATTTT
CSALRGLAGAYYTDTQYF
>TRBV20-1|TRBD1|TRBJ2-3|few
TGCAGTGCTCAGCGACAGGGGACCCCAGATACGCAGTATTTT
CSAQRQGTPDTQYF
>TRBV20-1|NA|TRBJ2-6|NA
TGCAATGCGAAAACCAGGGCCAACGTCCTGACTTTC
CNAKTRANVLTF
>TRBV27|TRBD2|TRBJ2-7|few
TGTGCCAGCAGTCCCCATCCGACTAGCGCGGACTCCTACGAGCAGTACTTC
CASSPHPTSADSYEQYF
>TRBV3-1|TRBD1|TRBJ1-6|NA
TGTGCCAGCGGGCGCAGGGGGGATAATTCACCCCTCCACTTT
CASGRRGDNSPLHF
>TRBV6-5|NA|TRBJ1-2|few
TGTGCCAGCAGTAGTCGACAGCTCTATGGCTACACCTTC
CASSSRQLYGYTF
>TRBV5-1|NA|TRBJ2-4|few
TGCGCCAGCAGCGCGGATGGGGAGCAGTACTTC
CASSADGEQYF
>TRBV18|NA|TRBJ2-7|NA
TGTGCCAGCTCACCGGAGGGCCTAAACAATGAGCAGTACTTC
CASSPEGLNNEQYF
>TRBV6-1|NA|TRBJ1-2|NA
TGTGCCAGCATCGCAAACAGCCAGTATGGCTACACCTTC
CASIANSQYGYTF
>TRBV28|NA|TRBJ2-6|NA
TGTGCCAGCAGCAAGGACGGTGCCAACGTCCTGACTTTC
CASSKDGANVLTF
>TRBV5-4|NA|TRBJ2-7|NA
TGTGCCAGCAGCTTGGGCGACAGGTTCAGCTCCTACGAGCAGTACTTC
CASSLGDRFSSYEQYF
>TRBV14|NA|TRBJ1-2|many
TGTGCCAGCAGCCAAGAGATCCAGGGGTACGGCTACACCTTC
CASSQEIQGYGYTF
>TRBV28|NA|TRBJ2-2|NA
TGTGCCAGCCCACCCTCGAATGATGGTGGCACCGGGGAGCTGTTTTTT
CASPPSNDGGTGELFF
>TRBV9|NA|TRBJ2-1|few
TGTGCCAGCAGCGTAGGGACTGGGAATGAGCAGTTCTTC
CASSVGTGNEQFF
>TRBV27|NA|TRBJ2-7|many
TGTGCCAGCAGGGCCGGGATTACCTCCTACGAGCAGTACTTC
CASRAGITSYEQYF
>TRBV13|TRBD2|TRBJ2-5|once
TGTGCCAGCAGCCACGGGGGACTAGCGGGGGGGCTGGAGACCCAGTACTTC
CASSHGGLAGGLETQYF
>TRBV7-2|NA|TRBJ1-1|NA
TGTGCCAGCAGCTTAGACGGTTTCGGGAGCACTGAAGCTTTCTTT
CASSLDGFGSTEAFF
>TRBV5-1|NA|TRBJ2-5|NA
TGCGCCAGCAGCCCTCTCGAGGGAAAAGGGACCCAGTACTTC
CASSPLEGKGTQYF
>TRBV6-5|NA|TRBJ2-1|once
TGTGCCAGCAGGGAGTTAGAGGTTCAGTTCTTC
CASRELEVQFF
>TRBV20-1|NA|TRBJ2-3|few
TGCAGTGCTCCACCGCTAAACACAGATACGCAGTATTTT
CSAPPLNTDTQYF
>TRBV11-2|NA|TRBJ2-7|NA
TGTGCCAGCAGCTTGAGGGACGGGCCTACCTCCTACGAGCAGTACTTC
CASSLRDGPTSYEQYF
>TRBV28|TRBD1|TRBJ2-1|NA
TGTGCCAGCAGCCGTGCCGGGACAGGGTTTGATGAGCAGTTCTTC
CASSRAGTGFDEQFF
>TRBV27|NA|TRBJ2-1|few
TGTGCCAGCAGCGTAACAGAGAACAATGAGCAGTTCTTC
CASSVTENNEQFF
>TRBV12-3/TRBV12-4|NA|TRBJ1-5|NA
TGTGCCAGCAGTCCCTCGGGGGCGACCAATCAGCCCCAGCATTTT
CASSPSGATNQPQHF
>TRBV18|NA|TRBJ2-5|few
TGTGCCAGCTCGGAAGCAAGAGGGAAAGAGACCCAGTACTTC
CASSEARGKETQYF
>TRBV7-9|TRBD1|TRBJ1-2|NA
TGTGCCAGCAGCTCCTCGACAGGGGCATCGAATGGCTACACCTTC
CASSSSTGASNGYTF
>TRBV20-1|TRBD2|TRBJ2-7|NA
TGCAGTGCTAGCCCCAGCGGGGGGCATTTCTCCTACGAGCAGTACTTC
CSASPSGGHFSYEQYF
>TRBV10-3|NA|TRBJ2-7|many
TGTGCCATCAGTTACGGACAGAGGGTAGGCTCCTACGAGCAGTACTTC
CAISYGQRVGSYEQYF
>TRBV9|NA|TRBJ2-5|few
TGTGCCAGCAGCATGTACGGGGAGACCCAGTACTTC
CASSMYGETQYF
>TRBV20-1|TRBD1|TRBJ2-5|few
TGCAATGCTAGACTGGGAACAGGGGGTCAAGAGACCCAGTACTTC
CNARLGTGGQETQYF
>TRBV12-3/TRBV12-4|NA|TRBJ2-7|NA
TGTGCCAGCAGTTTTGGGTGTAGACTCAACTACGAGCAGTACTTC
CASSFGCRLNYEQYF
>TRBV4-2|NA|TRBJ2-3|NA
TGTGCCAGCAGCCCGCGGCAGAGGGTCGGCCCTAGCACAGATACGCAGTATTTT
CASSPRQRVGPSTDTQYF
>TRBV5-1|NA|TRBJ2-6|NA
TGCGCCAGCAGCTTAACTACAGGGAGTGGGGCCAACGTCCTGACTTTC
CASSLTTGSGANVLTF
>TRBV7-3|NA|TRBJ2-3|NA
TGTGCCAGCAGCTCCTGGGGGCATACGCAGTATTTT
CASSSWGHTQYF
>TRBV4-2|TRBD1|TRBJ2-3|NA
TGTGCCAGCAGCCAAAGACAGGGGTTCACAGATACGCAGTATTTT
CASSQRQGFTDTQYF
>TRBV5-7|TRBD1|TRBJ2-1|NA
TGTGCCAGCAGCCCGGCCGGGACAGAGCCCAATGAGCAGTTCTTC
CASSPAGTEPNEQFF
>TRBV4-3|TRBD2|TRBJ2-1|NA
TGCGCCAGCAGCCTAAGAGGGGGACTAGCGCCTGACAATGAGCAGTTCTTC
CASSLRGGLAPDNEQFF
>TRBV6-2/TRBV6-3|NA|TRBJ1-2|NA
TGTGCCAGCAGCTATCCGGGACACCTACGGTCTAACTATGGCTACACCTTC
CASSYPGHLRSNYGYTF
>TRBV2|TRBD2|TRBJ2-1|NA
TGTGCCAGCACCCTACTAGCGGGGAACAATGAGCAGTTCTTC
CASTLLAGNNEQFF